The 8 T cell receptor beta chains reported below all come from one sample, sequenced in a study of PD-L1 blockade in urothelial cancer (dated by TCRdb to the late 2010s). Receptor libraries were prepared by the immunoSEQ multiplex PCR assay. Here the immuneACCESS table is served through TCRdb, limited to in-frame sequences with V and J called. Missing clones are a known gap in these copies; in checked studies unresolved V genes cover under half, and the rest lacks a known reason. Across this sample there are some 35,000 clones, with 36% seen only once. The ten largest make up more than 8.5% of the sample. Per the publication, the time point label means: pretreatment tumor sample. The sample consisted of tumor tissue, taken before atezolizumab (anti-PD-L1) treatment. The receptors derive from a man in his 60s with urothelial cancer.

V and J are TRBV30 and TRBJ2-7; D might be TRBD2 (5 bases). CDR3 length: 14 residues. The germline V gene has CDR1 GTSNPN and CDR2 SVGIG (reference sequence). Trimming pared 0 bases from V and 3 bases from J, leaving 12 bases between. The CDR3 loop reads CAWSVGWGVYEQYF. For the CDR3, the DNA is TGTGCCTGGAGTGTAGGTTGGGGAGTCTACGAGCAGTACTTC.

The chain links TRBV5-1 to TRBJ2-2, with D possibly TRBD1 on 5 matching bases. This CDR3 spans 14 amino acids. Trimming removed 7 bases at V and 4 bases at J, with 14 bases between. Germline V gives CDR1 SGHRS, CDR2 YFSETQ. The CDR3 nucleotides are TGCGCCAGCGCCCTAGACAGCACCACCGGGGAGCTGTTTTTT. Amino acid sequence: CASALDSTTGELFF. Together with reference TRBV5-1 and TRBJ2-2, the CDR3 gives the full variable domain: KAGVTQTPRYLIKTRGQQVTLSCSPISGHRSVSWYQQTPGQGLQFLFEYFSETQRNKGNFPGRFSGRQFSNSRSEMNVSTLELGDSALYLCASALDSTTGELFFGEGSRLTVL.

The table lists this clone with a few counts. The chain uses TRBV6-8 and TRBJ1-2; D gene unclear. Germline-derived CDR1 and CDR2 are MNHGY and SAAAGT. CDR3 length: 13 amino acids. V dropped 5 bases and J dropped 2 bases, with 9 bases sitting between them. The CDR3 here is CASSLLYNYGYTF. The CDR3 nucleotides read TGTGCCAGCAGTCTCCTATACAACTATGGCTACACCTTC.

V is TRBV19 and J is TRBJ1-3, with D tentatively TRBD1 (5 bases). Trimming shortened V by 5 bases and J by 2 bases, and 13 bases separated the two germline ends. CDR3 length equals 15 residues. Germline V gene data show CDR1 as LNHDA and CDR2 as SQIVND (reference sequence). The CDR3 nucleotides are TGTGCCAGTAGTCCTCGGGGCGTTACTGGAAACACCATATATTTT. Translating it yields CASSPRGVTGNTIYF.

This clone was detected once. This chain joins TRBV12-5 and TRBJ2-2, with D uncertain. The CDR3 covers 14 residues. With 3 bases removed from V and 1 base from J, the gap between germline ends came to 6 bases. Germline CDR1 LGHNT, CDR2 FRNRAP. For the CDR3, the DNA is TGTGCTAGTGGTTTAGGCCGGAACACCGGGGAGCTGTTTTTT. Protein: CASGLGRNTGELFF. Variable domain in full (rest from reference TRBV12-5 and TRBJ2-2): DARVTQTPRHKVTEMGQEVTMRCQPILGHNTVFWYRQTMMQGLELLAYFRNRAPLDDSGMPKDRFSAEMPDATLATLKIQPSEPRDSAVYFCASGLGRNTGELFFGEGSRLTVL.

The CDR3, as DNA: TGTGCCAGCTCACCACCGGACAGGGTTATTTACGAGCAGTACTTC. As protein: CASSPPDRVIYEQYF. V is TRBV18 and J is TRBJ2-7; 8 nucleotides match TRBD1. Germline V lookup: CDR1 KGHSH, CDR2 LQKENI. V lost 0 bases and J lost 4; bases outside the gene matches: 5. The length of the CDR3 is 15 residues.

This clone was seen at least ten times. The CDR3 DNA sequence: TGTGCCAGCAGCCAGACAGGGAACGGTGAAAAACTGTTTTTT. Amino acid sequence: CASSQTGNGEKLFF. This chain connects TRBV11-3 to TRBJ1-4, with 7 nucleotides matching TRBD1. V gave up 5 bases and J gave up 7 bases; unmatched junction bases: 7. Germline CDR1 is SGHNT and CDR2 is YENEEA. The CDR3 is 14 amino acids.

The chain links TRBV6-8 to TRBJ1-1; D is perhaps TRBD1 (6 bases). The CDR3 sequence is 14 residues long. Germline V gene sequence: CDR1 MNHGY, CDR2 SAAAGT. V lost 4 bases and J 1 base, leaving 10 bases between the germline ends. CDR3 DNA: TGTGCCAGCAGTTGGAGGGGGGAGAACACTGAAGCTTTCTTT. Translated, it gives CASSWRGENTEAFF.